Reported below is one TCR beta chain. Its antigen is undetermined. Assay used: immunoSEQ multiplex PCR; TCRdb lists only in-frame clones, some missing. Of 70,000 to 75,000 clones in the sample, roughly three quarters were seen once. These data belong to a study of vaccination effects on CD4 cells after COVID-19. Study summary: Researchers reported culturing two million PBMC in each well, adding 8 to 10 IU/ml IL-2 and 10 ug/ml peptides. Study observations and caveats: The study found marked clonal contraction of infection- and vaccine-induced clones late after vaccination.

Having been cultured for 9 to 11 days, the cells underwent CD4+ T cell isolation. The CDR3 spans 17 residues. CDR1 and CDR2 from the germline V gene are LGHNT and FRNRAP. V was shortened by 5 bases and J by 0 bases, with 18 bases between the two germline ends. This clonotype originated in a human donor who received a COVID-19 vaccine. The specimen was CD4+ T cells from PBMCs cultured without peptide, collected before COVID-19 vaccination. V is TRBV12-5 and J is TRBJ2-3; perhaps TRBD1 as D (6 bases). CDR3 in amino acids: CASGPLGTLTSTDTQYF. CDR3 DNA: TGTGCTAGTGGTCCGCTCGGGACACTTACTAGCACAGATACGCAGTATTTT.